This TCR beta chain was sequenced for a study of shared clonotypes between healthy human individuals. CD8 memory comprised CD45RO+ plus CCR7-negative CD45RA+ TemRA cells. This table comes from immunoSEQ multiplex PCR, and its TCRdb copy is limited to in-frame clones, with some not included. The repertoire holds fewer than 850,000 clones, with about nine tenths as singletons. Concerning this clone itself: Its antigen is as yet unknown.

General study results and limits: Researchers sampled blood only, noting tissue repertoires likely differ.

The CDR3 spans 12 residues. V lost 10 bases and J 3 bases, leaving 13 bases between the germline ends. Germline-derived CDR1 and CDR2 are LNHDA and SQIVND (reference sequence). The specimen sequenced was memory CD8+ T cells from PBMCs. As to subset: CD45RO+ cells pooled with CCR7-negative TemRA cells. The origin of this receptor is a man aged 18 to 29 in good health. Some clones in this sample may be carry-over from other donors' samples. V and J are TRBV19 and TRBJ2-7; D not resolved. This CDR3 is CATVGYDYEQYF. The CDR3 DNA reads TGTGCCACCGTCGGGTATGACTACGAGCAGTACTTC.